These 27 T cell receptor beta chains originate from one sample sequenced in a study of blood T cell repertoires in COVID-19. Only in-frame clones appear in the TCRdb table, and some are missing; sequencing was by immunoSEQ multiplex PCR. The data hold 350,000 to 450,000 clones, with approximately 90% observed a single time. Sequenced material: PBMCs or T cells enriched from blood (not recorded which). Receptor source: a woman aged 18-30 years who had been exposed to COVID-19.

This clone was found once. The chain's CDR3 is CASSKTRGSDQPQHF. CDR3 nucleotides: TGTGCCAGCAGTAAGACCAGGGGTTCGGATCAGCCCCAGCATTTT. V gene TRBV6-5 combines with J gene TRBJ1-5; D possibly corresponds to TRBD1 (6 bases). This CDR3 comprises 15 residues. Germline loops: CDR1 MNHEY, CDR2 SVGAGI. Trimming pared 5 bases from V and 5 bases from J, leaving 16 bases between.

On this clone: This CDR3 is also generated by other DNA sequences in the sample. The chain carries TRBV18 and TRBJ1-6, with 9 bases aligning to TRBD1. Trimming removed 6 bases from V and 7 bases from J; junction bases left unmatched: 4. The CDR3 contains 14 residues. CDR1 is KGHSH and CDR2 is LQKENI in the germline V gene. The CDR3 loop reads CASSPGQGNSPLHF. DNA of the CDR3: TGTGCCAGCTCCCCGGGACAGGGAAATTCACCCCTCCACTTT.

The chain carries TRBV28 and TRBJ1-1; 7 nucleotides align to TRBD1. This CDR3 is built from 13 residues. Looked up from germline, CDR1 is MDHEN and CDR2 is SYDVKM. V dropped 6 bases and J dropped 1; count of bases not matched to a gene: 2. The CDR3 sequence: CASRGQRNTEAFF. The CDR3 region has the DNA TGTGCCAGCAGGGGACAGAGGAACACTGAAGCTTTCTTT.

CDR3 in DNA: TGTGCCAGCAGTTTAGGGCGGGAGAAGTTCTTC. It codes for CASSLGREKFF. This rearrangement joins TRBV12-3 or TRBV12-4 to TRBJ2-1, with 7 bases aligning to TRBD2. V shed 1 base, J shed 14 bases, and the junction held 2 bases outside the gene matches. This CDR3 region has 11 residues.

The V call is TRBV27, the J call TRBJ1-1; tentative D call: TRBD1 (5 bases). The CDR3 consists of 14 residues. CDR1 and CDR2 from the germline V gene are MNHEY and SMNVEV (reference sequence). V was pared by 3 bases and J by 3 bases, with 11 bases between. CDR3: CASSFKLQDTEAFF. In nucleotides, the CDR3 is TGTGCCAGCAGTTTCAAACTACAGGACACTGAAGCTTTCTTT.

The chain links TRBV6-1 to TRBJ1-5; D remains unclear. Trimming stripped 2 bases from V and 5 bases from J, with 16 bases between. The CDR3 has 16 residues. Germline V gene data show CDR1 as MNHNS and CDR2 as SASEGT. CDR3 protein: CASSERLTGVDQPQHF. DNA of the CDR3: TGTGCCAGCAGTGAACGGTTAACTGGAGTTGATCAGCCCCAGCATTTT.

CDR3 region: CASSRGQGSTDTQYF. The CDR3, as DNA: TGTGCCAGTAGTAGAGGACAAGGATCTACAGATACGCAGTATTTT. The rearrangement uses TRBV19 and TRBJ2-3; tentative D call: TRBD1 (5 bases). The CDR3 spans 15 residues. The V gene lost 4 bases and the J gene lost 3 bases, with 14 bases spanning the gap. Looked up from germline, CDR1 is LNHDA and CDR2 is SQIVND (reference sequence).

J is TRBJ2-7 and V is TRBV5-5; TRBD2 aligns across 8 bases. The V gene end was trimmed by 2 bases and the J gene end by 5 bases; junction bases not matched to a gene: 6. Germline CDR1 and CDR2: SGHKS and YYEKEE (reference sequence). This CDR3 contains 14 residues. The CDR3 protein is CASSFRSGGNEQYF. As DNA, the CDR3 is TGTGCCAGCAGCTTTAGGTCGGGGGGGAACGAGCAGTACTTC.

The CDR3 DNA sequence: TGTGCCAGCAGTTTGTTGGGGAGGGAGACCCAGTACTTC. This sequence encodes CASSLLGRETQYF. This sequence joins TRBV27 and TRBJ2-5; tentatively, D is TRBD2 (6 bases). V was clipped by 3 bases and J by 5 bases, with 10 bases between them. The CDR3 is made up of 13 amino acids. Germline CDR1 reads MNHEY; CDR2 reads SMNVEV (reference sequence).

The chain recombines TRBV29-1 with TRBJ2-3; 8 bases map to TRBD2. Trimming removed 5 bases from V and 6 bases from J; junction bases left unmatched: 16. Germline V gene sequence: CDR1 SQVTM, CDR2 ANQGSEA. The CDR3 totals 16 residues. The CDR3 DNA follows: TGCAGCGTTAGTTTAGTAGGACTAGCCTTTTCGGATACGCAGTATTTT. It yields the protein CSVSLVGLAFSDTQYF.

There are a few counts of this clone. V is TRBV7-9 and J is TRBJ1-5, with D tentatively TRBD1 (5 bases). Trimming left V 1 base short and J 1 base short, with 11 bases between. Germline V gene lookup returns CDR1 SEHNR and CDR2 FQNEAQ (reference sequence). The CDR3 sequence is 16 residues long. The CDR3 loop reads CASSLVRGESNQPQHF. As DNA, the CDR3 is TGTGCCAGCAGCTTAGTGCGGGGGGAAAGCAATCAGCCCCAGCATTTT.

The gene calls are TRBV4-1 and TRBJ1-4; a weak D match, TRBD1 (5 bases). Germline CDR1 reads MGHRA; CDR2 reads YSYEKL. CDR3 length: 15 residues. Deletions cut 0 bases from V and 4 bases from J, with 9 bases between. The CDR3 sequence: CASSQDGAGNEKLFF. DNA of the CDR3: TGCGCCAGCAGCCAAGATGGGGCAGGTAATGAAAAACTGTTTTTT.

V and J are TRBV4-1 and TRBJ1-1; D is undetermined. CDR1 MGHRA and CDR2 YSYEKL come from the germline V gene. This CDR3 is built from 12 residues. V lost 0 bases and J lost 6, with 5 bases in between. CDR3 in DNA: TGCGCCAGCAGCCAAGATCCAGCTGAAGCTTTCTTT. Translation: CASSQDPAEAFF.

The J gene is TRBJ2-5, the V gene TRBV5-1, with 9 bases lining up with TRBD1. Germline values: CDR1 SGHRS, CDR2 YFSETQ. The CDR3 loop spans 16 amino acids. The V segment lost 4 bases and the J segment 2 bases; nucleotides outside the gene matches: 9. The CDR3 coding sequence is TGCGCCAGCAGCGTAACAGGGGGCGCGGGACAAGAGACCCAGTACTTC. This encodes CASSVTGGAGQETQYF.

V and J are TRBV27 and TRBJ2-5; 7 bases map to TRBD1. Germline lookup yields CDR1 MNHEY and CDR2 SMNVEV (reference sequence). The V gene end was trimmed by 7 bases and the J gene end by 3 bases; junction bases not matched to a gene: 8. CDR3 length: 14 amino acids. CDR3 amino acids: CASKRGQVKETQYF. In nucleotides, the CDR3 is TGTGCCAGCAAGAGAGGACAGGTTAAAGAGACCCAGTACTTC.

The chain links TRBV2 to TRBJ2-4, with no clear D. The CDR3 consists of 13 residues. Germline V gene sequence: CDR1 SNHLY, CDR2 FYNNEI. Trimming took off 1 base at V and 4 bases at J, with 5 bases between the two ends. CDR3 sequence: CASSEVDKNIQYF. Here the CDR3 DNA reads TGTGCCAGCAGTGAAGTAGATAAAAACATTCAGTACTTC.

The rearrangement links TRBV27 to TRBJ1-1, with 11 bases matching TRBD1. The V and J ends lost 3 bases and 3 bases, in that order; junction bases with no gene match: 3. The CDR3 loop spans 15 amino acids. The germline V gene has CDR1 MNHEY and CDR2 SMNVEV (reference sequence). The CDR3 nucleotides read TGTGCCAGCAGTTTGGGACAGGGGGTGTACACTGAAGCTTTCTTT. Amino acid sequence: CASSLGQGVYTEAFF.

The chain has TRBV7-9 and TRBJ2-7, with D possibly matching TRBD2 (5 bases). The germline gives CDR1 SEHNR, CDR2 FQNEAQ (reference sequence). This CDR3 has 13 residues. The germline V and J ends were trimmed by 7 bases and 1 base, with 11 bases remaining between them. CDR3 region: CASTGSGSYEQYF. The CDR3 coding sequence is TGTGCCAGCACGGGGTCGGGTTCCTACGAGCAGTACTTC.

This clone was seen only a few times. The V and J genes are TRBV9 and TRBJ2-7, with D perhaps TRBD1 (5 bases). The V gene's germline CDR1 is SGDLS and CDR2 YYNGEE. V lost 0 bases and J 4 bases, leaving 17 bases between the germline ends. CDR3 size: 16 residues. As DNA, the CDR3 is TGTGCCAGCAGCGTAGGTATGTACCCTTCAGGGTACGAGCAGTACTTC. Its translation: CASSVGMYPSGYEQYF.

This sequence joins TRBV4-2 and TRBJ1-1, with a possible D match to TRBD1 (5 bases). CDR1 is LGHNA, CDR2 YNFKEQ, per germline. The CDR3 sequence is 15 residues long. V lost 1 base, J lost 7 bases, and 16 bases lay in between. Here the CDR3 DNA reads TGTGCCAGCAGCCAAGTCGGGGAGGGGAGGTTTGAAGCTTTCTTT. Residues: CASSQVGEGRFEAFF.

The chain carries TRBV7-6 and TRBJ2-5, with TRBD2 matching over 12 bases. Germline V gene lookup returns CDR1 SGHVS and CDR2 FNYEAQ. This CDR3 has 17 amino acids. V gave up 3 bases and J gave up 7 bases; unmatched junction bases: 12. The CDR3 sequence: CASSLNLRLAGVGTQYF. CDR3 nucleotide sequence: TGTGCCAGCAGCTTGAACTTAAGACTAGCGGGAGTGGGGACCCAGTACTTC.

The J gene is TRBJ2-3, the V gene TRBV4-2; TRBD1 aligns across 12 bases. Trimming took 1 base from V and 2 from J; bases not matched to a gene: 7. The CDR3 length is 18 residues. Per the germline V gene, CDR1 is LGHNA and CDR2 is YNFKEQ. The CDR3 DNA follows: TGTGCCAGCAGCCAAGGACGAGGGACAGGGGGCTTCACAGATACGCAGTATTTT. Its protein is CASSQGRGTGGFTDTQYF.

The chain carries TRBV5-4 and TRBJ2-7; TRBD2 matches 15 bases. CDR1 and CDR2 from the germline V gene are SGHNT and YYREEE (reference sequence). V trimming: 4 bases; J trimming: 4 bases; junction bases outside the gene matches: 12. The CDR3 is made up of 18 amino acids. In nucleotides, the CDR3 is TGTGCCAGCAGCCTCACCGGGACTAGCGGGAGGCCCTCATACGAGCAGTACTTC. As protein: CASSLTGTSGRPSYEQYF.

This chain links TRBV9 with TRBJ2-5; no definite D call. The CDR3 runs 13 residues. Per the germline V gene, CDR1 is SGDLS and CDR2 is YYNGEE. Trimming stripped 3 bases from V and 1 base from J, with 7 bases between. The chain's CDR3 is CASSAWPQETQYF. CDR3 nucleotides: TGTGCCAGCAGCGCCTGGCCCCAAGAGACCCAGTACTTC. Full variable domain (outside the CDR3, taken from reference TRBV9 and TRBJ2-5): DSGVTQTPKHLITATGQRVTLRCSPRSGDLSVYWYQQSLDQGLQFLIQYYNGEERAKGNILERFSAQQFPDLHSELNLSSLELGDSALYFCASSAWPQETQYFGPGTRLLVL.

CDR3 nucleotide sequence: TGTGCCAGCAGCGCGGGACTAGCGGGGATCGGCACAGATACGCAGTATTTT. Translation gives CASSAGLAGIGTDTQYF. The chain has TRBV11-2 and TRBJ2-3; 13 nucleotides agree with TRBD2. The CDR3 contains 17 residues. V was pared by 5 bases and J by 1 base, with 6 bases of the junction left unmatched. CDR1 SGHAT and CDR2 FQNNGV come from the germline V gene.

The chain employs TRBV7-2 and TRBJ1-1; D uncertain. Germline assignment: CDR1 SGHTA and CDR2 FQGNSA. With 5 bases removed from V and 6 bases from J, the gap between germline ends came to 16 bases. The length of the CDR3 is 14 residues. The CDR3 region has the DNA TGTGCCAGCAGCAATTATGCGGCAGCACCTGAAGCTTTCTTT. The encoded protein is CASSNYAAAPEAFF. Supplemented by reference TRBV7-2 and TRBJ1-1, the full variable domain reads GAGVSQSPSNKVTEKGKDVELRCDPISGHTALYWYRQSLGQGLEFLIYFQGNSAPDKSGLPSDRFSAERTGGSVSTLTIQRTQQEDSAVYLCASSNYAAAPEAFFGQGTRLTVV.

The J gene is TRBJ1-4, the V gene TRBV7-6, with TRBD1 as a possible D gene (5 bases). The CDR3 is made up of 14 amino acids. Per germline, CDR1 SGHVS and CDR2 FNYEAQ. Trimming removed 1 base at V and 6 bases at J, with 9 bases between. The CDR3 DNA reads TGTGCCAGCAGCTTAGGGGGAGGGGATGAAAAACTGTTTTTT. As protein: CASSLGGGDEKLFF.